This passage covers 5 T cell receptor beta chains from one sample sequenced in a study of cytomegalovirus exposure and HLA in healthy donors (dated by TCRdb to the late 2010s). Receptor amplification or capture employed the immunoSEQ multiplex PCR assay. A mixture of 60 forward primers for TCR Vbeta segments and 13 reverse primers for TCR Jbeta segments was used in the multiplex PCR. TCRdb took this table from immuneACCESS and kept in-frame rearrangements with V and J called. Such tables lack part of the clones; where checked against another copy, unresolved V genes explain under half of the gap, and the rest is unexplained. This sample lists fewer than 250,000 clones; 77% were detected once. The leading ten clones occupy roughly 2.1% of the sample. Sequencing was done on a sample of PBMCs. The receptors here all came from a woman younger than 45 in good health and CMV-seropositive.

The chain combines TRBV7-3 with TRBJ2-1; 12 bases match TRBD2. The CDR3 covers 17 residues. V lost 1 base, J lost 8 bases, and 9 bases stayed unmatched. Germline CDR1 and CDR2: SGHTA and FQGTGA. The CDR3 spells CASSLIPSGRARDEQFF. CDR3 coding DNA: TGTGCCAGCAGCTTAATACCTAGCGGGAGGGCCCGTGATGAGCAGTTCTTC.

The chain has TRBV4-1 and TRBJ1-5; possible D gene TRBD1, 6 bases. Trimming cost V 4 bases and J 0 bases, with 13 bases left between them. Germline V gene data show CDR1 as MGHRA and CDR2 as YSYEKL. The CDR3 runs to 16 residues. DNA of the CDR3: TGCGCCAGCAGCCTCGGGACACAATTTAGCAATCAGCCCCAGCATTTT. This codes for CASSLGTQFSNQPQHF.

The rearrangement uses TRBV7-7 and TRBJ2-3; D might be TRBD2 (6 bases). In germline, CDR1 is SSHAT, CDR2 FNYEAQ (reference sequence). Trimming shortened V by 4 bases and J by 4 bases, and 9 bases separated the two germline ends. The CDR3 consists of 13 residues. The CDR3 DNA sequence: TGTGCCAGCAGCTCGGGACTTCCAGATACGCAGTATTTT. It translates to CASSSGLPDTQYF.

Regarding this clone: Sequence at one end of the junction differs from germline and may be a read error. This rearrangement joins TRBV7-7 to TRBJ2-5; 7 bases line up with TRBD1. This CDR3 has 13 residues. Looked up from germline, CDR1 is SSHAT and CDR2 is FNYEAQ (reference sequence). The DNA for the CDR3 is TGTGCTAGCAGCTTACAGGGACAGGAGACCCAGTACTTC. Amino acid sequence: CASSLQGQETQYF.

The gene calls are TRBV7-8 and TRBJ2-1; 8 bases match TRBD2. This CDR3 has 15 amino acids. V dropped 5 bases and J dropped 5; count of bases not matched to a gene: 8. CDR1 is SGHVS, CDR2 FQNEAQ, per germline. The CDR3 region is CASSLSSGSHNEQFF. The CDR3 region has the DNA TGTGCCAGCAGCCTGTCTAGCGGGTCGCACAATGAGCAGTTCTTC. Supplemented by reference TRBV7-8 and TRBJ2-1, the full variable domain reads GAGVSQSPRYKVAKRGQDVALRCDPISGHVSLFWYQQALGQGPEFLTYFQNEAQLDKSGLPSDRFFAERPEGSVSTLKIQRTQQEDSAVYLCASSLSSGSHNEQFFGPGTRLTVL.